This T cell receptor (beta chain) was obtained from a study of T cells in localized non-small cell lung cancer. Study conclusions and caveats: Density of T cells in blood, when higher, went with longer overall survival. Uninvolved adjacent lung had the highest recorded T cell clonality, with tumor below it. Appearance in adjacent lung was seen for a median around 58 of the top 100 tumor clones.

Comment on this clone: The antigen remains undetermined.

Per the germline V gene, CDR1 is SGHTA and CDR2 is FQGNSA. Trimming removed 5 bases at V and 4 bases at J, with 14 bases between. The CDR3 is made up of 14 amino acids. Profiled with immunoSEQ multiplex PCR; TCRdb holds only in-frame clones, not every one. The data show approximately 30,000 clones, 93% seen once. Sequenced material: peripheral blood, taken before any cancer treatment. The rearrangement uses TRBV7-2 and TRBJ1-1; D is undetermined. The clonotype originates from a female donor at least 60 years old with stage I lung adenocarcinoma. The CDR3 DNA reads TGTGCCAGCAGCACCGACCCCAGCACCACTGAAGCTTTCTTT. Its protein is CASSTDPSTTEAFF.